These T cell receptor beta chains were read from a single sample in a study of regulatory dendritic cells for organ transplantation. Produced via immunoSEQ multiplex PCR; TCRdb's table is partial and in-frame only. This table holds about 30,000 clones, about four fifths found once. The sample was naive CD4+ T cells from blood. The receptors were sampled from a human donor in good health. The CDR3 runs from the conserved cysteine through the conserved F or W. The order of the fields is J gene, clone size, V gene, CDR3 protein. The size entry is marked missing in some rows and otherwise reads once, few, many or a size class.

j_call: TRBJ1-2; clone_size: .; v_call: TRBV11-3; cdr3_aa: CASSLEPTAPYYGYTF
j_call: TRBJ2-1; clone_size: .; v_call: TRBV11-3; cdr3_aa: CASSSSPGGEQFF
j_call: TRBJ1-2; clone_size: .; v_call: TRBV5-4; cdr3_aa: CASSFQTGATLSYTF
j_call: TRBJ1-1; clone_size: few; v_call: TRBV6-5; cdr3_aa: CASSYPGGAEAFF
j_call: TRBJ2-7; clone_size: .; v_call: TRBV6-1; cdr3_aa: CASSEVGAFTEPQYF
j_call: TRBJ2-3; clone_size: .; v_call: TRBV14; cdr3_aa: CASSPGFSADTQYF
j_call: TRBJ2-1; clone_size: .; v_call: TRBV9; cdr3_aa: CASSVTAGGYNEQFF
j_call: TRBJ2-1; clone_size: .; v_call: TRBV5-4; cdr3_aa: CASSLDHPGRSEQFF
j_call: TRBJ1-3; clone_size: .; v_call: TRBV7-9; cdr3_aa: CASSLRIGTDGNTIYF
j_call: TRBJ2-1; clone_size: .; v_call: TRBV7-9; cdr3_aa: CASRRREDRTYNEQFF
j_call: TRBJ1-2; clone_size: few; v_call: TRBV10-1; cdr3_aa: CASPAAFEGCLIVNYGYTF
j_call: TRBJ1-5; clone_size: .; v_call: TRBV5-1; cdr3_aa: CASSFTQQPQHF
j_call: TRBJ2-1; clone_size: .; v_call: TRBV9; cdr3_aa: CASSPSGSYNEQFF
j_call: TRBJ1-6; clone_size: .; v_call: TRBV2; cdr3_aa: CASNRVNYNSPLHF
j_call: TRBJ1-1; clone_size: .; v_call: TRBV6-5; cdr3_aa: CASSRRDTEAFF
j_call: TRBJ2-1; clone_size: .; v_call: TRBV5-4; cdr3_aa: CASSLRTGEGNEQFF
j_call: TRBJ1-2; clone_size: .; v_call: TRBV11-2; cdr3_aa: CASSSNSHYGYTF
j_call: TRBJ2-7; clone_size: few; v_call: TRBV2; cdr3_aa: CASSRSSYEQYF
j_call: TRBJ1-1; clone_size: .; v_call: TRBV7-6; cdr3_aa: CASSLVQGLSTEAFF
j_call: TRBJ1-6; clone_size: .; v_call: TRBV7-6; cdr3_aa: CASSRTPDNSPLHF
j_call: TRBJ2-6; clone_size: .; v_call: TRBV5-4; cdr3_aa: CASSLSRGDSGANVLTF
j_call: TRBJ1-2; clone_size: .; v_call: TRBV19; cdr3_aa: CASSIVGPLYGYTF
j_call: TRBJ2-1; clone_size: .; v_call: TRBV7-2; cdr3_aa: CASSLTRDVGNEQFF
j_call: TRBJ2-2; clone_size: once; v_call: TRBV21-1; cdr3_aa: CASSKKGSRGPDTGELFF
j_call: TRBJ1-1; clone_size: .; v_call: TRBV5-6; cdr3_aa: CASSLAGGLTEAFF
j_call: TRBJ1-1; clone_size: .; v_call: TRBV5-1; cdr3_aa: CASSVGQGAGGTEAFF
j_call: TRBJ1-1; clone_size: .; v_call: TRBV27; cdr3_aa: CASSSILGQGGNTEAFF
j_call: TRBJ2-3; clone_size: .; v_call: TRBV2; cdr3_aa: CASSERASGGTDTQYF
j_call: TRBJ2-5; clone_size: .; v_call: TRBV11-3; cdr3_aa: CASSLEAGQETQYF
j_call: TRBJ2-1; clone_size: once; v_call: TRBV5-8; cdr3_aa: CASSNLAGEGNEQFF
j_call: TRBJ1-3; clone_size: few; v_call: TRBV4-2; cdr3_aa: CASSHGPGSSGNTIYF
j_call: TRBJ1-2; clone_size: few; v_call: TRBV27; cdr3_aa: CASRDIVGGYTF
j_call: TRBJ2-3; clone_size: .; v_call: TRBV5-8; cdr3_aa: CASSLAETSVPDTQYF
j_call: TRBJ1-4; clone_size: .; v_call: TRBV9; cdr3_aa: CASSVGHSNEKLFF